The rows below give T cell receptor beta chains drawn from one sample of a study of tumor and adjacent non-tumor tissue in lung cancer. TCRdb redid the calling of the multiplex PCR reads with MiXCR, one entry per CDR3 protein. The table includes some 100,000 distinct CDR3 sequences, around 75% detected once. Sequenced sample: lung tumor tissue. The receptor set was obtained from a woman aged 55-70 years with non-small cell lung cancer. The CDR3 runs from the conserved cysteine through the conserved F or W. D genes are given only for firm matches. Clone size appears in some rows only: once, few, many, or a class for an expanded clone.

CDR3aa | CDR3nt | j_gene | d_gene | v_gene | abundance
CTNNLDSGRGTEAFF | TGTACCAACAACTTAGATTCGGGGAGAGGCACTGAAGCTTTCTTT | TRBJ1-1 | - | TRBV11-3 | -
CASSLELTRGIRSEQFF | TGTGCCAGCAGCTTAGAGTTGACTAGAGGGATCCGCAGTGAGCAGTTCTTC | TRBJ2-1 | - | TRBV11-3 | once
CASSIANQETQYF | TGTGCCAGCAGCATTGCTAATCAAGAGACCCAGTACTTC | TRBJ2-5 | - | TRBV7-8 | many
CASSQRYQAWNEQFF | TGCGCCAGCAGCCAAAGGTATCAAGCCTGGAATGAGCAGTTCTTC | TRBJ2-1 | - | TRBV4-3 | -
CSARATRDGETHYF | TGCAGTGCTAGAGCGACTCGAGATGGAGAGACCCACTACTTC | TRBJ2-5 | - | TRBV20-1 | -
CAIRGSGAVPTYNEQFF | TGTGCCATCAGGGGTTCGGGGGCGGTTCCCACCTACAATGAGCAGTTCTTC | TRBJ2-1 | - | TRBV10-3 | few
CASSAQGAGGARDTQYF | TGCGCCAGCAGCGCCCAAGGGGCGGGAGGGGCGAGAGATACGCAGTATTTT | TRBJ2-3 | TRBD2 | TRBV5-1 | -
CASKRYSWSNEQFF | TGTGCCAGCAAGCGGTATAGCTGGTCGAATGAGCAGTTCTTC | TRBJ2-1 | - | TRBV12-3/TRBV12-4 | -
CASNPLATGSGTF | TGTGCCAGCAATCCGTTGGCGACAGGGTCCGGTACCTTC | TRBJ1-2 | TRBD1 | TRBV28 | -
CASSPRLAGQSTWELLF | TGTGCCAGCAGCCCGCGACTAGCGGGACAATCCACTTGGGAGCTGTTGTTT | TRBJ2-2 | TRBD2 | TRBV11-1 | -
CASSGRGRQQGSSYNEQLF | TGTGCCAGCAGCGGGAGGGGGCGGCAACAGGGAAGCTCCTACAATGAGCAGCTCTTC | TRBJ2-1 | - | TRBV6-2/TRBV6-3 | -
CASSTKGGGVYQQTQYF | TGTGCCAGCAGCACCAAAGGTGGAGGCGTTTACCAACAGACCCAGTACTTC | TRBJ2-5 | - | TRBV11-3 | -
CASSYDLGTGSYEQYF | TGTGCCAGCAGCTACGACTTAGGGACAGGTTCCTACGAGCAGTACTTC | TRBJ2-7 | TRBD1 | TRBV11-1 | -
CTSSFRQGIGEETQYF | TGTACCAGCAGCTTTCGACAGGGAATAGGAGAAGAGACCCAGTACTTC | TRBJ2-5 | TRBD1 | TRBV5-4 | -
CASSQGWTGNEQYF | TGTGCCAGCAGCCAAGGATGGACGGGGAACGAGCAATACTTC | TRBJ2-7 | - | TRBV4-2 | -
CSDRAGGNSYEQYF | TGCAGTGATAGAGCCGGGGGTAACTCCTACGAGCAGTATTTC | TRBJ2-7 | - | TRBV20-1 | -
CASGRNRGDTQYF | TGTGCCAGCGGACGGAACAGAGGGGATACGCAGTATTTT | TRBJ2-3 | - | TRBV11-3 | -
CASRLELTSGNHNDQFF | TGTGCCAGCAGATTAGAGTTGACTAGCGGGAACCACAATGATCAGTTTTTC | TRBJ2-1 | TRBD2 | TRBV11-3 | -
CASMVGGPRNEQFF | TGTGCAAGCATGGTCGGGGGGCCGAGGAATGAGCAGTTCTTC | TRBJ2-1 | - | TRBV11-2 | -
CGEGRLAGYQETQYF | TGCGGTGAAGGCCGACTAGCGGGCTACCAAGAGACCCAATACTTC | TRBJ2-5 | TRBD2 | TRBV20-1 | -
CSAKVGDGVAYEQYF | TGCAGTGCTAAAGTCGGGGACGGAGTTGCGTACGAGCAGTATTTC | TRBJ2-7 | - | TRBV20-1 | -
CASSASRGETDTQYF | TGTGCCAGCAGCGCAAGTCGGGGGGAGACAGATACGCAGTATTTT | TRBJ2-3 | TRBD2 | TRBV7-2 | -
CASSRRLTWGYSNQPQHF | TGTGCCAGCAGTAGACGACTGACATGGGGCTATAGCAATCAGCCCCAGCATTTT | TRBJ1-5 | - | TRBV6-5 | -
CNARLQRFGELFF | TGCAATGCTAGGCTCCAGAGGTTCGGGGAGCTGTTTTTT | TRBJ2-2 | - | TRBV20-1 | once
CSVVSTGNYGYTF | TGCAGCGTTGTCAGTACTGGGAACTATGGCTACACCTTC | TRBJ1-2 | - | TRBV29-1 | many
CASSQVAVSRAYTGELFF | TGCGCCAGCAGCCAAGTAGCAGTCTCTCGCGCTTACACCGGGGAGCTGTTTTTT | TRBJ2-2 | - | TRBV4-3 | many
CGVEEGMDGEQYF | TGCGGCGTTGAAGAGGGTATGGACGGCGAGCAGTACTTC | TRBJ2-7 | - | TRBV29-1 | -
CTSSGDGYTIYF | TGTACCAGCAGCGGGGACGGATACACCATATATTTT | TRBJ1-3 | - | TRBV9 | -
CVSSLAASGFTYELYF | TGTGTCAGCAGTTTAGCGGCTAGCGGGTTTACCTACGAGCTGTACTTC | TRBJ2-7 | TRBD2 | TRBV28 | -
CASSQGIPGYSNQPQHF | TGCGCCAGCAGCCAAGGTATACCAGGCTACAGTAATCAGCCCCAGCATTTT | TRBJ1-5 | - | TRBV4-3 | -
CASTGSNWTSADTQYF | TGTGCCAGCACGGGATCAAACTGGACTTCGGCAGATACGCAGTATTTT | TRBJ2-3 | - | TRBV2 | -
CASSQLRGETYNKQFF | TGTGCCAGCAGCCAGCTGAGGGGGGAAACCTACAATAAGCAGTTCTTC | TRBJ2-1 | - | TRBV14 | -
CTGRDWSGMARETQYF | TGCACTGGTAGAGATTGGAGCGGGATGGCCCGTGAGACGCAGTACTTC | TRBJ2-5 | TRBD2 | TRBV20-1 | -
CASSLAVQGGPYKQYF | TGTGCCAGCAGTTTGGCGGTACAGGGGGGACCCTACAAGCAGTACTTC | TRBJ2-7 | TRBD1 | TRBV11-1 | -
CASSLELTRSHNEQFF | TGTGCCAGCAGCTTAGAGCTGACTAGGAGCCACAATGAGCAGTTCTTC | TRBJ2-1 | - | TRBV11-3 | -
CSVPGQGHGGQPKHF | TGCAGCGTTCCGGGACAGGGGCACGGGGGTCAGCCCAAGCATTTT | TRBJ1-5 | TRBD1 | TRBV29-1 | -
CASNLQTGRTGELFF | TGTGCTAGCAACTTACAGACAGGGCGCACCGGGGAGCTGTTTTTT | TRBJ2-2 | TRBD1 | TRBV11-2 | -
CTSTRQTGGDYQQYF | TGTACCAGCACTCGACAGACAGGGGGAGACTACCAGCAGTACTTC | TRBJ2-7 | TRBD1 | TRBV6-6 | -
CASSASRDSYYEQYF | TGTGCCAGCAGCGCGTCTCGGGACTCTTATTACGAGCAGTACTTC | TRBJ2-7 | - | TRBV11-2 | -